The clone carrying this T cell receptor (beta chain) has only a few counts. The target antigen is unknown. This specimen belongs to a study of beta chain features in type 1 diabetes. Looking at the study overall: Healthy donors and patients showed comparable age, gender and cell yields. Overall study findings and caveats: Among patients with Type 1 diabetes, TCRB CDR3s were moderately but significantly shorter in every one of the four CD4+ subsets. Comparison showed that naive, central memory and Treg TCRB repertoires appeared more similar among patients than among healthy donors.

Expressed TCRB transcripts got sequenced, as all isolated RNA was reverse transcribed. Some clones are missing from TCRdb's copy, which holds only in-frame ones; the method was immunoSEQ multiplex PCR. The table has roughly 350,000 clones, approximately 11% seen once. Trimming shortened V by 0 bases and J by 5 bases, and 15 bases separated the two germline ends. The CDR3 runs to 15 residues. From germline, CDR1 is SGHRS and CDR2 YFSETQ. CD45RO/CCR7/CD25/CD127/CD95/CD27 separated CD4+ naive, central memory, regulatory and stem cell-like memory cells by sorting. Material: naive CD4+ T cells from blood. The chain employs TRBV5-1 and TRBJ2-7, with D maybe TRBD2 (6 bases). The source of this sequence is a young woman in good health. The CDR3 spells CASSLGEESFHEQYF. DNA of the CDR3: TGCGCCAGCAGCTTGGGGGAGGAAAGCTTCCACGAGCAGTACTTC.